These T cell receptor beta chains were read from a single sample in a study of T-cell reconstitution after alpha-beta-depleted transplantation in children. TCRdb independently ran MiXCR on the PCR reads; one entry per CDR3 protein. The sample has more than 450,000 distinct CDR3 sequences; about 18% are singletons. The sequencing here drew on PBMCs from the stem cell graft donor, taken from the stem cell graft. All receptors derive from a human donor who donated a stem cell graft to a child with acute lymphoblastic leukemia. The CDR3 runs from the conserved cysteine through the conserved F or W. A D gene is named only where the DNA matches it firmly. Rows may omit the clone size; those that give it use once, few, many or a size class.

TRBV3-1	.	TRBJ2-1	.	CASSQAPAGEQFF	TGTGCCAGCAGCCAAGCCCCAGCAGGTGAGCAGTTCTTC
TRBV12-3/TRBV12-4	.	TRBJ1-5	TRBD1	CASSLTGQHQPQHF	TGTGCCAGCAGTTTGACGGGACAGCATCAGCCCCAGCATTTT
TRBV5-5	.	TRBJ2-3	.	CASSLVLQGGLDTQYF	TGTGCCAGCAGCTTGGTCCTACAGGGAGGGTTAGATACGCAGTATTTT
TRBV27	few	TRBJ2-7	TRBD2	CASSYSGRSYEQYF	TGTGCCAGCAGTTATAGCGGGAGGTCCTACGAGCAGTACTTC
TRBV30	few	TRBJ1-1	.	CAWTRQVEAFF	TGTGCCTGGACGAGACAGGTAGAAGCTTTCTTT
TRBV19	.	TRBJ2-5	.	CASTAGAGTQYF	TGTGCCAGTACTGCAGGGGCCGGGACCCAGTACTTC
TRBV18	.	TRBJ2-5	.	CASSPLGEKTQYF	TGTGCCAGCTCACCACTGGGGGAGAAGACCCAGTACTTC
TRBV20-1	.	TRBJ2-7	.	CSARLPPQGYEQYF	TGCAGTGCTAGACTTCCCCCCCAGGGTTACGAGCAGTACTTC
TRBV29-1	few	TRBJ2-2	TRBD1	CSVMGQAGELFF	TGCAGCGTTATGGGACAGGCCGGGGAGCTGTTTTTT
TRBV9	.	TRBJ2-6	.	CASSPLRGPKSGANVLTF	TGTGCCAGCAGCCCCCTCAGGGGCCCCAAGTCTGGGGCCAACGTCCTGACTTTC
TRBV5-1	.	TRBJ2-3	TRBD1	CASSPDRGRTDTQYF	TGCGCCAGCAGCCCGGACAGGGGACGCACAGATACGCAGTATTTT
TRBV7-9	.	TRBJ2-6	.	CASSPFPDISGANVLTF	TGTGCCAGCAGCCCTTTCCCGGACATCTCTGGGGCCAACGTCCTGACTTTC
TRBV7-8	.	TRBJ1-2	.	CASSLDTGYGYTF	TGTGCCAGCAGCTTAGATACAGGGTATGGCTACACCTTC
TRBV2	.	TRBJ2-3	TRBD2	CASSEEMGGLAGTDTQYF	TGTGCCAGCAGTGAAGAAATGGGCGGACTAGCGGGCACAGATACGCAGTATTTT
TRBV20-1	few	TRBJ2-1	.	CSASVRDTLYNEQFF	TGCAGTGCTAGCGTTCGGGACACCTTATACAATGAGCAGTTCTTC
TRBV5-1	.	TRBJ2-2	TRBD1	CASSFNRGGELFF	TGCGCCAGCAGCTTCAACAGGGGCGGGGAGCTGTTTTTT
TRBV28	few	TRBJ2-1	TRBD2	CASTPLELAGRNEQFF	TGTGCCAGCACCCCCTTAGAACTAGCGGGACGCAATGAGCAGTTCTTC
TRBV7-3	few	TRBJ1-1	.	CASAQDMNTEAFF	TGTGCCAGCGCCCAGGACATGAACACTGAAGCTTTCTTT
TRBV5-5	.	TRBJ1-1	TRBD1	CASSAVRDRNTEAFF	TGTGCCAGCAGCGCGGTCCGGGACAGGAATACTGAAGCTTTCTTT
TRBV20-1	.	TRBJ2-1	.	CSTGRNEQFF	TGCAGTACAGGGCGCAATGAGCAGTTCTTC
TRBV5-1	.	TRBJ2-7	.	CASSLGLGTDHEQYF	TGCGCCAGCAGCTTGGGGCTAGGGACGGACCACGAGCAGTACTTC
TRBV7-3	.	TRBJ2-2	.	CASSSAAGELFF	TGTGCCAGCAGCTCCGCAGCTGGGGAGCTGTTTTTT
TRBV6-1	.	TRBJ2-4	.	CASSATGLAKNIQYF	TGTGCCAGCTCGGCAACAGGGTTAGCCAAAAACATTCAGTACTTC
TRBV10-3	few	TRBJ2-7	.	CAISESQVHEQYF	TGTGCCATCAGTGAGTCGCAAGTCCACGAGCAGTACTTC
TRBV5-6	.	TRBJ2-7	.	CASSLEFGDRYEQYF	TGTGCCAGCAGCTTGGAATTTGGAGACCGGTACGAGCAGTACTTC
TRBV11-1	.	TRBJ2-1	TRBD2	CASSFPVAGPHTYNEQFF	TGTGCCAGCAGCTTTCCTGTAGCGGGACCCCACACCTACAATGAGCAGTTCTTC
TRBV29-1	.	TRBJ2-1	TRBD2	CSGGGLAINEQFF	TGCAGCGGGGGGGGACTAGCGATAAATGAGCAGTTCTTC
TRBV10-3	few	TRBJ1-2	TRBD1	CAISDPDRVGNGYTF	TGTGCCATCAGTGACCCCGACAGGGTAGGCAATGGCTACACCTTC
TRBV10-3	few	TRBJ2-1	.	CASRPQSNEQFF	TGTGCCTCCCGCCCCCAGTCGAATGAGCAGTTCTTC
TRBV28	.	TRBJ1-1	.	CASSLRLLGGTNTEAFF	TGTGCCAGCAGTTTGCGATTACTGGGGGGGACGAACACTGAAGCTTTCTTT
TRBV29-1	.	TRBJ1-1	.	CSVVPLGGAYSEAFF	TGCAGCGTTGTACCATTGGGGGGAGCCTACAGTGAAGCTTTCTTT
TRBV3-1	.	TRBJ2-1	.	CASSLDVEQFF	TGTGCCAGCAGCCTGGACGTAGAGCAGTTCTTC
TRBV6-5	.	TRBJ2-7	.	CASSYSPLTNPNSYEQYF	TGTGCCAGCAGTTACTCCCCTCTAACCAACCCGAACTCCTACGAGCAGTACTTC
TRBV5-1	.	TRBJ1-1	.	CASSLDSVGTEAFF	TGCGCCAGCAGCTTGGACTCGGTGGGGACTGAAGCTTTCTTT
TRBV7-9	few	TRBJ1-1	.	CASRSTENTEAFF	TGTGCCAGCAGGTCCACGGAGAACACTGAAGCTTTCTTT
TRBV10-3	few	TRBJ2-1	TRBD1	CAISESGTGGNEQFF	TGTGCCATCAGTGAGTCAGGGACAGGGGGCAATGAGCAGTTCTTC
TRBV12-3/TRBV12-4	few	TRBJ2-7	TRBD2	CASSRPGLAGYEQYF	TGTGCCAGCAGTCGCCCCGGACTAGCGGGGTACGAGCAGTACTTC
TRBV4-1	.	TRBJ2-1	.	CASSQVPSHGSIYYEQFF	TGCGCCAGCAGCCAAGTACCCTCGCACGGATCGATATACTATGAGCAGTTCTTC
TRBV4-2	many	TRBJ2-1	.	CASSQDGGGEAPYNEQFF	TGTGCCAGCAGCCAAGATGGGGGGGGCGAGGCTCCATACAATGAGCAGTTCTTC
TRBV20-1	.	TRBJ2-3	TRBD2	CSARIPFGLAVGTSTDTQYF	TGCAGTGCTAGAATCCCATTTGGACTAGCGGTTGGGACTAGCACAGATACGCAGTATTTT
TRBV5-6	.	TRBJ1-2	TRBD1	CASSRKRTGYNYGYTF	TGTGCCAGCAGCCGGAAGAGGACAGGCTATAACTATGGCTACACCTTC
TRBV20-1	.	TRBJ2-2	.	CSDPSLAPKNTRELFF	TGCAGTGACCCGAGCCTAGCGCCTAAGAACACCAGGGAGCTGTTTTTT
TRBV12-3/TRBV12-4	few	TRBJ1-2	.	CASSPQEGAVYGYTF	TGTGCCAGCAGTCCCCAAGAGGGCGCGGTCTATGGCTACACCTTC
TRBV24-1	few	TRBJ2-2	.	CATSDVRAGELFF	TGTGCCACCAGTGACGTCCGAGCCGGGGAGCTGTTTTTT
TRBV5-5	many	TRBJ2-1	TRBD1	CASSLGQGSEQFF	TGTGCCAGCAGCCTGGGACAGGGCAGTGAGCAGTTCTTC
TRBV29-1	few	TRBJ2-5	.	CSVEGTGLYQETQYF	TGCAGCGTTGAAGGAACGGGATTGTACCAAGAGACCCAGTACTTC
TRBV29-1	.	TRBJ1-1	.	CSVLAGNTEAFF	TGCAGCGTCCTCGCGGGGAACACTGAAGCTTTCTTT
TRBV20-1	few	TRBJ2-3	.	CSATWAEATDTQYF	TGCAGTGCTACTTGGGCGGAAGCCACAGATACGCAGTATTTT
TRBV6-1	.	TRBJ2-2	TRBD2	CASSSRTRFTGELFF	TGTGCCAGCAGTAGTAGGACTAGGTTCACCGGGGAGCTGTTTTTT
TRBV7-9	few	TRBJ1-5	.	CAGSSEGLSNQPQHF	TGTGCCGGTTCGTCGGAGGGTCTCAGCAATCAGCCCCAGCATTTT
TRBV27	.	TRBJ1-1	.	CASSLFGQWNTEAFF	TGTGCCAGCAGTTTATTCGGGCAATGGAACACTGAAGCTTTCTTT